This is a list of T cell receptor beta chains from one sample in a study of early T cells in non-severe SARS-CoV-2 infection. TCRdb passed the 5' RACE reads through MiXCR, listing each CDR3 protein once. The sample records fewer than 85,000 distinct CDR3 sequences, approximately 10% being singletons. The source was whole blood, collected at baseline. The receptors stem from an adult who was a healthcare worker with PCR-confirmed SARS-CoV-2 infection or an uninfected control (not recorded which). Each CDR3 is given without its conserved first and last residue. The order of the fields is V gene, J gene, CDR3 protein.

>TRBV29-1|TRBJ2-7
SVELAGSYEQY
>TRBV3-1|TRBJ2-2
ASRNLAGSGELF
>TRBV20-1|TRBJ2-4
SSPGLAGPLAKNIQY
>TRBV12-5|TRBJ1-1
ASGWGESAEAF
>TRBV7-2|TRBJ1-1
ASSPDRGLQAF
>TRBV19|TRBJ2-5
ASSIPAGTRGPRQY
>TRBV2|TRBJ2-1
ASTQGGDYNEQF
>TRBV4-2|TRBJ1-2
ASSQDEDYGYT
>TRBV11-1|TRBJ1-1
ASSSQGMTEAF
>TRBV7-2|TRBJ1-6
ASRRNGGHSPLH
>TRBV5-6|TRBJ1-2
ASSSDRANYGYT
>TRBV7-7|TRBJ2-2
ASSLLPGLDTGELF
>TRBV11-2|TRBJ2-1
ASSRTGGNEQF
>TRBV20-1|TRBJ1-5
SARSGLSNQPQH
>TRBV5-6|TRBJ2-7
ASGRGQYYEQY
>TRBV21-1|TRBJ1-6
ASVPHALVNSPLH
>TRBV2|TRBJ1-2
ASSERTGYT
>TRBV4-3|TRBJ2-5
ASSQGLAGDQETQY
>TRBV25-1|TRBJ1-1
ASSVSYTNTEAF
>TRBV12-3/TRBV12-4|TRBJ2-7
ASSLATITALSSYEQY
>TRBV6-6|TRBJ2-7
ASRLPDSYEQY
>TRBV9|TRBJ2-3
ASSVQGAVSTDTQY
>TRBV19|TRBJ2-1
ASSIGGPSSYNEQF
>TRBV12-5|TRBJ2-7
ASGESGGGYEQY
>TRBV20-1|TRBJ1-2
SATTHLRQGSGYT
>TRBV7-8|TRBJ1-1
ASSLAGQLGTEAF
>TRBV20-1|TRBJ1-1
SARPAGVDTEAF
>TRBV7-3|TRBJ2-1
ASSLIGGNEQF
>TRBV7-9|TRBJ2-1
ASSSRTSGGEYNEQF
>TRBV7-2|TRBJ1-4
ASSYQAGNEKLF
>TRBV7-8|TRBJ2-5
ASSFSRDETQY
>TRBV5-1|TRBJ2-2
ASSGEDSGSSGELF
>TRBV29-1|TRBJ1-6
SVGHDPNSPLH
>TRBV10-2|TRBJ1-5
ASSGLGFDSNQPQH
>TRBV12-3/TRBV12-4|TRBJ2-1
ASSPLSGGEYNEQF
>TRBV18|TRBJ2-2
ASSPHGTGDANTGELF
>TRBV6-6|TRBJ2-7
ASSYSVSAGYEQY
>TRBV19|TRBJ2-4
ASSSTRRQGRENIQY
>TRBV28|TRBJ1-6
ASSSSILPLH
>TRBV6-4|TRBJ2-3
ASTSDPAGTDTQY
>TRBV20-1|TRBJ2-2
SATDRVGGELF
>TRBV12-3/TRBV12-4|TRBJ2-3
ASRPGTSGHYTDTQY
>TRBV12-3/TRBV12-4|TRBJ1-3
ASRHTDSPSGNTIY
>TRBV5-1|TRBJ2-1
ASSLANPIGNEQF
>TRBV7-9|TRBJ1-1
ASSYLDRVTEAF
>TRBV14|TRBJ2-7
ASSQAQTSGGPEQY
>TRBV5-1|TRBJ2-1
ASSQGQDNEQF